These T cell receptor beta chains were read from a single sample in a study of T cell responses to AZD1222 COVID-19 vaccine. TCRdb keeps only in-frame clones here, not all; method: immunoSEQ multiplex PCR. Here the sample spans 84,000 or so clones, nearly 90% being singletons. Sequenced material: peripheral blood, taken on day 0 of AZD1222 vaccination. The origin of the receptors is an adult in good health. Both conserved end residues are part of each CDR3. A D gene is named only where the DNA matches it firmly. The size field is filled for only some rows; it gives once, few, many or a size class.

D gene	V gene	J gene	clone size	CDR3 DNA	CDR3 protein
NA	TRBV6-5	TRBJ2-7	NA	TGTGCCAGCAGTAACTACGAGCAGTACTTC	CASSNYEQYF
TRBD1	TRBV19	TRBJ1-1	NA	TGTGCCAGTAGTATTCCTGGGACAGGGGTCACTGAAGCTTTCTTT	CASSIPGTGVTEAFF
NA	TRBV5-1	TRBJ2-1	once	TGCGCCAGCAGCTTGGTTTCGGGGAGGAATGAGCAGTTCTTC	CASSLVSGRNEQFF
TRBD1	TRBV7-9	TRBJ1-5	NA	TGTGCCAGCAACAGGGGAGGACAGCCCCAGCATTTT	CASNRGGQPQHF
NA	TRBV6-5	TRBJ1-2	NA	TGTGCCAGCAGAACGGACGCAGGAGGCTACACCTTC	CASRTDAGGYTF
NA	TRBV27	TRBJ1-5	once	TGTGCCAGCAGTTCACGGGGGGTTCAGCCCCAGCATTTT	CASSSRGVQPQHF
NA	TRBV3-1/TRBV3-2	TRBJ1-4	NA	TGTGCCAGCAGCCTAGATGGACAGCTCAAAAATGAAAAACTGTTTTTT	CASSLDGQLKNEKLFF
NA	TRBV7-3	TRBJ2-3	NA	TGTGCCAGCAGCTTAAGTGGTAGCTCCCGCACAGATACGCAGTATTTT	CASSLSGSSRTDTQYF
NA	TRBV30	TRBJ1-4	NA	TGTGCCTGGAGTGCCCTCGGGCAGAGCAATGAAAAACTGTTTTTT	CAWSALGQSNEKLFF
NA	TRBV29-1	TRBJ1-6	NA	TGCAGCCCACCTTCCGAAGGGAATTCACCCCTCCACTTT	CSPPSEGNSPLHF
NA	TRBV7-9	TRBJ2-7	NA	TGTGCCAGCAGCTTAGGCGCCTACGAGCAGTACTTC	CASSLGAYEQYF
TRBD1	TRBV25-1	TRBJ2-4	NA	TGTGCCAGCAGTGAGGGACAGCCACAAAACATTCAGTACTTC	CASSEGQPQNIQYF
NA	TRBV27	TRBJ2-3	once	TGTGCCAGCAGTTCGCCCGGGAGCCCTAGCACAGATACGCAGTATTTT	CASSSPGSPSTDTQYF
NA	TRBV6-1	TRBJ1-2	NA	TGTGCCAGCAGTGAAAACAGGGAAATCGGCTACACCTTC	CASSENREIGYTF
TRBD1	TRBV7-8	TRBJ1-5	NA	TGTGCCAGCAGCTTATCAACAGGGGCTAGCAATCAGCCCCAGCATTTT	CASSLSTGASNQPQHF
TRBD1	TRBV6-5	TRBJ1-1	few	TGTGCCAGCAGTTATAGGGACAGGGGGGATGAAGCTTTCTTT	CASSYRDRGDEAFF
NA	TRBV18	TRBJ2-4	NA	TGTGCCAGCTCACCACCAACGCCTACCAAAAACATTCAGTACTTC	CASSPPTPTKNIQYF
NA	TRBV7-3	TRBJ1-1	few	TGTGCCAGCAGTTCGATTGGGGGCCCGAACACTGAAGCTTTCTTT	CASSSIGGPNTEAFF
NA	TRBV30	TRBJ1-2	NA	TGTGCCTGGAGTGTCCGACAGCATGGCTACACCTTC	CAWSVRQHGYTF
NA	TRBV30	TRBJ1-5	NA	TGTGCCTGGAGTTCGGGAAGCAATCAGCCCCAGCATTTT	CAWSSGSNQPQHF
NA	TRBV10-3	TRBJ2-3	NA	TGTGCCATCAGTGAGTCGACGGGTTACACAGATACGCAGTATTTT	CAISESTGYTDTQYF
TRBD1	TRBV11-2	TRBJ1-4	NA	TGTGCCAGCAGCTTATCAGGGACAGTCTCTACTAATGAAAAACTGTTTTTT	CASSLSGTVSTNEKLFF
NA	TRBV6-2/TRBV6-3	TRBJ1-2	NA	TGTGCCAGCAGTTTCCCCGCCTCCGGTCTGGACTATGGCTACACCTTC	CASSFPASGLDYGYTF
TRBD2	TRBV27	TRBJ2-2	NA	TGTGCCAGCAGTTTGGGGACTAGCGGGGGGGCGGACACCGGGGAGCTGTTTTTT	CASSLGTSGGADTGELFF
NA	TRBV30	TRBJ1-5	NA	TGTGCCTGGAGTGCCCGCCACAATCAGCCCCAGCATTTT	CAWSARHNQPQHF
NA	TRBV7-9	TRBJ1-1	NA	TGTGCCAGCAGCTTAGTCAGCTCCGGGGGGTCGTCTGCTTTCTTT	CASSLVSSGGSSAFF
NA	TRBV6-2/TRBV6-3	TRBJ1-2	NA	TGTGCCAGCAGTTACCGCTCCTTGCCCGGGGGACTTAACTATGGCTACACCTTC	CASSYRSLPGGLNYGYTF
TRBD1	TRBV6-5	TRBJ1-1	few	TGTGCCAGCAGTCGGACAGGGCAGAACACTGAAGCTTTCTTT	CASSRTGQNTEAFF